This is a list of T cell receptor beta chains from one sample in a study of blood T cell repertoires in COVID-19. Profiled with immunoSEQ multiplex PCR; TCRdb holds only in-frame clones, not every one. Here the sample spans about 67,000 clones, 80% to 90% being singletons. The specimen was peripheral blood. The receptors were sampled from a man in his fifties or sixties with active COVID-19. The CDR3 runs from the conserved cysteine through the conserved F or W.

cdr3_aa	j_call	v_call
CASSQGGNTEAFF	TRBJ1-1	TRBV3-1/TRBV3-2
CASALAGYNEQFF	TRBJ2-1	TRBV6-5
CASSLWGALNTEAFF	TRBJ1-1	TRBV28
CASSFGTEFNQPQHF	TRBJ1-5	TRBV5-6
CASSYSKVGNTEAFF	TRBJ1-1	TRBV6-5
CASSPTPSTVNYGYTF	TRBJ1-2	TRBV3-1/TRBV3-2
CASSLTADTQYF	TRBJ2-3	TRBV7-9
CASRRNGGLAGVGQYF	TRBJ2-7	TRBV27
CASSPWGQGRTEAFF	TRBJ1-1	TRBV6-5
CASSITTSGYNEQFF	TRBJ2-1	TRBV19
CASSQEKTGGIYGYTF	TRBJ1-2	TRBV4-2
CASSPGQLLDNEQFF	TRBJ2-1	TRBV7-6
CASSPDRTNTEAFF	TRBJ1-1	TRBV27
CASSFVTGDGYTF	TRBJ1-2	TRBV11-2
CSVEEEAPGGYTF	TRBJ1-2	TRBV29-1
CASSLTSLSYRATGYTF	TRBJ1-2	TRBV19
CASSEPGQASYEQYF	TRBJ2-7	TRBV2
CASSGPQETQYF	TRBJ2-5	TRBV5-6
CATSESTSATRDEQFF	TRBJ2-1	TRBV24-1
CASSPSPGTGAALPYGYTF	TRBJ1-2	TRBV28
CASSLHSGNVRTQYF	TRBJ2-5	TRBV19
CASRAPGLNNSPLHF	TRBJ1-6	TRBV6-5